The rows below give T cell receptor beta chains drawn from one sample of a study of T cell responses to AZD1222 COVID-19 vaccine. The data were produced by immunoSEQ multiplex PCR, yet TCRdb's version contains in-frame clones alone and is incomplete. The sample records 90,000 to 150,000 clones, approximately 93% being singletons. Sequencing used peripheral blood, obtained on day 0 of AZD1222 vaccination. The receptors were gathered from an adult in good health. Each CDR3 is given with its conserved first and last residue. The order of the fields is V gene, clone size, D gene, J gene, CDR3 protein, CDR3 DNA. The D gene is left open where the match is weak. Part of the rows lack a size; the others show once, few, many or a class for expanded clones.

TRBV28,NA,TRBD1,TRBJ2-3,CASSLLGTGTDTQYF,TGTGCCAGCAGTTTATTGGGGACAGGGACAGATACGCAGTATTTT
TRBV28,NA,NA,TRBJ1-2,CASGNLKGYTF,TGTGCCAGCGGCAATCTAAAAGGCTACACCTTC
TRBV7-3,NA,NA,TRBJ2-5,CASSPRGGNEETQYF,TGTGCCAGCAGCCCTAGGGGGGGCAATGAAGAGACCCAGTACTTC
TRBV11-1,NA,NA,TRBJ2-5,CASSPTRAGRETQYF,TGTGCCAGCAGCCCCACGCGGGCTGGGCGAGAGACCCAGTACTTC
TRBV7-9,NA,NA,TRBJ1-2,CASRRDSGSYGYTF,TGTGCCAGCAGAAGGGACTCAGGCAGCTATGGCTACACCTTC
TRBV18,NA,TRBD1,TRBJ1-5,CASSPPGQQYNQPQHF,TGTGCCAGCTCACCACCGGGACAGCAGTACAATCAGCCCCAGCATTTT
TRBV5-6,once,NA,TRBJ1-2,CASSPRAGSRRPTYGYTF,TGTGCCAGCAGCCCGAGAGCTGGTTCCAGGAGGCCGACCTATGGCTACACCTTC
TRBV6-5,NA,NA,TRBJ2-7,CASKLEIRGYEQYF,TGTGCCAGCAAATTGGAAATTCGTGGATACGAGCAGTACTTC
TRBV6-2/TRBV6-3,NA,NA,TRBJ2-1,CASSSALANEQFF,TGTGCCAGCAGTTCCGCACTAGCCAATGAGCAGTTCTTC
TRBV7-3,NA,NA,TRBJ1-6,CASSLGQTNSPLHF,TGTGCCAGCAGCTTAGGCCAGACTAATTCACCCCTCCACTTT
TRBV7-2,few,NA,TRBJ1-1,CASSTGTNAFF,TGTGCCAGCAGTACCGGGACGAATGCTTTCTTT
TRBV7-9,NA,NA,TRBJ1-5,CASSSGAVSQPQHF,TGTGCCAGCAGTTCAGGGGCGGTTAGTCAGCCCCAGCATTTT
TRBV25-1,NA,NA,TRBJ2-3,CASSERGGAPDTQYF,TGTGCCAGCAGTGAAAGGGGGGGGGCCCCAGATACGCAGTATTTT
TRBV14,NA,TRBD2,TRBJ2-4,CASSQDQSGGLAKNIQYF,TGTGCCAGCAGCCAAGATCAATCGGGAGGTCTAGCCAAAAACATTCAGTACTTC
TRBV7-9,NA,NA,TRBJ2-1,CASSLAYDEQFF,TGTGCCAGCAGCTTAGCGTACGATGAGCAGTTCTTC
TRBV6-2/TRBV6-3,once,TRBD1,TRBJ1-5,CASSYHSGGWSQPQHF,TGTGCCAGCAGTTACCACTCAGGGGGCTGGAGTCAGCCCCAGCATTTT
TRBV9,NA,NA,TRBJ1-3,CASSSSGGNTIYF,TGTGCCAGCAGCTCCTCAGGTGGAAACACCATATATTTT
TRBV7-9,once,NA,TRBJ2-3,CASSRELGTDTQYF,TGTGCCAGCAGCCGGGAACTTGGCACAGATACGCAGTATTTT
TRBV2,NA,TRBD1,TRBJ1-5,CASSGQGHQPQHF,TGTGCCAGCAGTGGACAGGGCCATCAGCCCCAGCATTTT